Reported below is one TCR beta chain. CDR1 KGHDR and CDR2 SFDVKD come from the germline V gene. V gave up 4 bases and J gave up 1 base; unmatched junction bases: 7. CDR3 length: 19 amino acids. The data are from a study of blood T cell repertoires in COVID-19. About the study: Material from acute and convalescent COVID-19 was sourced from the United States, Italy and Spain. Nucleic acid was either cDNA or gDNA, and it came from T cells, B-cell-depleted T cells, or PBMCs.

Authors' processing steps: Reference gene primers were amplified, and this amplification served to estimate nucleated cell counts. Repertoires were generated with immunoSEQ multiplex PCR, while TCRdb's copy carries only in-frame clones and drops some. The DNA was the basis for D and trimming; V, J and clone size are from that table. The table includes 120,000 to 150,000 clones, around three quarters detected once. The clonotype comes from a man between 45 and 60 years old with acute or convalescent COVID-19. This sequence joins TRBV24-1 and TRBJ2-1, with 15 nucleotides matching TRBD2. The sequencing input was peripheral blood. CDR3 nucleotide sequence: TGTGCCACCAGTGACCCCGGGACTAGCGGGGGGATTTCCTACAATGAGCAGTTCTTC. It specifies CATSDPGTSGGISYNEQFF.